One and the same sample provided the 3 T cell receptor beta chains below, sequenced in a study of OX40 agonist ivuxolimab in advanced cancers. Profiling relied on immunoSEQ multiplex PCR, and the TCRdb table lists in-frame clones only, not all of them. Of about 79,000 clones listed, about 90% are singletons. The sample consisted of CD4+ or CD8+ T cells sorted from blood, taken in a trial of the OX40 agonist ivuxolimab. These TCRs come from an adult with an advanced solid tumor such as melanoma, head and neck, liver or kidney cancer.

The chain is built from TRBV5-1 and TRBJ2-3; 7 bases match TRBD2. Germline V CDR1 and CDR2: SGHRS, YFSETQ. CDR3 length: 16 residues. J gave up 0 bases and V 4 bases, and 8 bases lay outside the gene matches. The CDR3 coding sequence is TGCGCCAGCAGCGGCGGGGATAGCGGGAGCACAGATACGCAGTATTTT. This translates into CASSGGDSGSTDTQYF.

The chain employs TRBV18 and TRBJ2-6; either TRBD1 or TRBD2 may supply D (5 bases each). This CDR3 is built from 16 residues. Germline values: CDR1 KGHSH, CDR2 LQKENI. With 0 bases removed from V and 1 base from J, the gap between germline ends came to 7 bases. The CDR3 loop is CASSPPWGSGANVLTF. CDR3 DNA: TGTGCCAGCTCACCACCTTGGGGGTCTGGGGCCAACGTCCTGACTTTC.

The chain has TRBV6-6 and TRBJ2-1; D gene ambiguous. With 7 bases removed from V and 1 base from J, the gap between germline ends came to 11 bases. Looked up from germline, CDR1 is MNHNY and CDR2 is SVGAGI (reference sequence). The CDR3 length is 14 residues. The CDR3 nucleotides are TGTGCCAGCATTATGAGCGTATCCTACAATGAGCAGTTCTTC. Translated, it gives CASIMSVSYNEQFF.